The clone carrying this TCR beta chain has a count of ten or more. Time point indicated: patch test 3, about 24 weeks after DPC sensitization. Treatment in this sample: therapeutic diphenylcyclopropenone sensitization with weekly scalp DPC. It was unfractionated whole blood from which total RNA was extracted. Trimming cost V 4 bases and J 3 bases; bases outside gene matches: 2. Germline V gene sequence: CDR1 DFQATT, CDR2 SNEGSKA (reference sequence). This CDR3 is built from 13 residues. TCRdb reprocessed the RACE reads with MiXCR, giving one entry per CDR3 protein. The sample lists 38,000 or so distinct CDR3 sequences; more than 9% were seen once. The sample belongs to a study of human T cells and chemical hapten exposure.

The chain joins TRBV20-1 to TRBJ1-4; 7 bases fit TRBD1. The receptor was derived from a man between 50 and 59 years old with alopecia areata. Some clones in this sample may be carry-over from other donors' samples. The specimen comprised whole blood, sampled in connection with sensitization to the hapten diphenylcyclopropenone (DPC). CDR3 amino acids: CSAKGAANEKLFF. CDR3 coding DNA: TGCAGTGCTAAGGGGGCGGCTAATGAAAAACTGTTTTTT.